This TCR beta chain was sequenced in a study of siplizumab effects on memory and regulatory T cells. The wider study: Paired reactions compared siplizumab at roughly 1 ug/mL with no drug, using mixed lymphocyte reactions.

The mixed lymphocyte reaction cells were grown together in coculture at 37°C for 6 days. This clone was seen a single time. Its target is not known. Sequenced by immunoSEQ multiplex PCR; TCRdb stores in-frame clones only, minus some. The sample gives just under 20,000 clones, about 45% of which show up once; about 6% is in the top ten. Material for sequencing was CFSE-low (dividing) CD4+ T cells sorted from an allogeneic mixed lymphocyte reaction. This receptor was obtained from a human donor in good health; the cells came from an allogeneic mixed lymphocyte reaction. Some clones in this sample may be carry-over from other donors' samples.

The CDR3 nucleotides read TGTGCCAGCAGCGTAGACGGTGGCTCCTACAATGAGCAGTTCTTC. The encoded protein is CASSVDGGSYNEQFF. The V and J genes are TRBV9 and TRBJ2-1; D ambiguous. CDR3 length: 15 amino acids. V was cut by 0 bases and J by 0 bases, with 7 bases left in between. Germline CDR1 and CDR2: SGDLS and YYNGEE.